Below, one T cell receptor beta chain is given with its context. This record comes from a study of beta chain features in type 1 diabetes. CDR1 is SGHDT and CDR2 is YYEEEE in the germline V gene. The CDR3 is 17 residues long. V lost 4 bases and J lost 0; bases outside the gene matches: 8. What was sequenced were expressed TCRB transcripts, since all of the isolated RNA had been reverse transcribed. Here immunoSEQ multiplex PCR was the method, and the copy in TCRdb shows in-frame clones only, minus some. This table holds about 470,000 clones, 30% found once. The receptor was isolated from a man between 18 and 29 years old in good health. This chain connects TRBV5-6 to TRBJ2-4, with TRBD1 matching over 9 bases. Sequencing was carried out using naive CD4+ T cells from blood. The CDR3: CASSPDRGWIAKNIQYF. CDR3 coding DNA: TGTGCCAGCAGCCCTGACAGGGGGTGGATAGCCAAAAACATTCAGTACTTC.